This T cell receptor beta chain was sequenced during a study of control samples from healthy donors and cancer patients. Using immunoSEQ multiplex PCR, the repertoire was profiled, and TCRdb retains in-frame clones only, with some absent. This sample yields fewer than 200,000 clones, of which over 90% are seen a single time; just over 1% belongs to the top ten. The sequence derives from a woman in her 30s in good health. The material sequenced was blood.

The CDR3 region has the DNA TGCGCCAGCAGCCCGGACTCGGAAGAGACCCAGTACTTC. As protein: CASSPDSEETQYF. The chain employs TRBV5-1 and TRBJ2-5, with a tentative D call TRBD2 (5 bases). Trimming left V 4 bases short and J 3 bases short, with 10 bases between. CDR3 length: 13 amino acids. Germline assignment: CDR1 SGHRS and CDR2 YFSETQ.